One sample yielded the 13 T cell receptor beta chains listed below, sequenced in a study of T cell repertoires in cytomegalovirus infection. TCRdb fed the reads into MiXCR, producing one record per CDR3 protein. In the table there are approximately 630,000 distinct CDR3 sequences, approximately 24% of which are singletons. Sample: CD8+ T cells from PBMCs. The receptors were sampled from a human donor in good health (CMV status not recorded). Some clones in this sample may be carry-over from other donors' samples.

Remarks on this clonotype: A junction boundary mismatches the germline segment, possibly from a read error. This chain connects TRBV14 to TRBJ2-3; maybe TRBD2 (5 bases). This CDR3 comprises 13 residues. Germline CDR1 is SGHDN and CDR2 is FVKESK. CDR3 coding DNA: TGTGTCAGCAGCCAAGCGGGCACAGATACGCAGTATTTT. Translated: CVSSQAGTDTQYF.

This clonotype was counted many times. J is TRBJ1-6 and V is TRBV4-1; D is unclear. The CDR3 has 16 residues. The germline V and J ends were trimmed by 4 bases and 0 bases, with 10 bases remaining between them. Germline V gene data show CDR1 as MGHRA and CDR2 as YSYEKL. CDR3 coding DNA: TGCGCCAGCAGCCCTACGTCGAGCTCCTATAATTCACCCCTCCACTTT. The encoded protein is CASSPTSSSYNSPLHF.

V and J are TRBV20-1 and TRBJ1-5; 9 bases line up with TRBD1. CDR3 size: 16 residues. The V and J ends lost 1 base and 4 bases, in that order; junction bases with no gene match: 8. Germline V gene data show CDR1 as DFQATT and CDR2 as SNEGSKA (reference sequence). The CDR3 here is CSARAPPDRGNQPQHF. The DNA of the CDR3 is TGCAGTGCTAGAGCTCCCCCGGACAGGGGTAATCAGCCCCAGCATTTT.

The V call is TRBV20-1, the J call TRBJ1-1; D is unresolved. V was pared by 7 bases and J by 1 base, with 19 bases between. The CDR3 is made up of 15 amino acids. Germline CDR1 and CDR2: DFQATT and SNEGSKA (reference sequence). The CDR3 sequence is CSVDQPFMGNTEAFF. The CDR3 DNA reads TGCAGTGTTGACCAACCTTTTATGGGGAACACTGAAGCTTTCTTT.

The chain recombines TRBV23-1 with TRBJ2-5; D is perhaps TRBD2 (6 bases). TRBV23-1 is identified as an open reading frame with a role that is uncertain. The CDR3 totals 15 residues. V was trimmed by 4 bases and J by 5 bases, leaving 17 bases between them. The CDR3 sequence: CASSPLCGAIETQYF. The CDR3 DNA follows: TGCGCCAGCAGTCCCCTCTGCGGGGCGATCGAGACCCAGTACTTC.

In this sample, this clonotype turned up a few times. V usage is TRBV24-1 and J usage is TRBJ2-1, with D hard to call. Germline V lookup: CDR1 KGHDR, CDR2 SFDVKD. The V and J ends lost 7 bases and 8 bases respectively, with 8 bases between them. This CDR3 region has 11 residues. The CDR3 sequence is CATSSLYEQFF. CDR3 DNA sequence: TGTGCCACCAGCTCTCTTTATGAGCAGTTCTTC.

The V gene is TRBV28, the J gene TRBJ1-1, with D maybe TRBD1 (5 bases). Trimming removed 6 bases from V and 1 base from J, with 12 bases in between. Germline assignment: CDR1 MDHEN and CDR2 SYDVKM. This CDR3 contains 14 residues. CDR3 amino acids: CASSPADTNTEAFF. CDR3 DNA: TGTGCCAGCAGCCCCGCGGACACGAACACTGAAGCTTTCTTT.

The V call is TRBV19, the J call TRBJ2-1; D might be TRBD2 (6 bases). The V and J ends lost 10 bases and 9 bases respectively, with 22 bases between them. Looked up from germline, CDR1 is LNHDA and CDR2 is SQIVND (reference sequence). The CDR3 has 14 amino acids. The CDR3 nucleotides read TGTGCCACCCTCCCGAGGGGCGGGGAGGTTGAGCAGTTCTTC. Its translation: CATLPRGGEVEQFF.

On this clonotype: A much larger clonotype is one base distant, so this may be a read error. The rearrangement links TRBV28 to TRBJ2-1; D might be TRBD1 or TRBD2, each matching 6 bases. Germline lookup yields CDR1 MDHEN and CDR2 SYDVKM. This CDR3 is 17 amino acids long. The CDR3 nucleotides read TGTACCAGCAGTCCCCGGGGGCGGGTCACCTCCTACAATGAGCAGTTCTTC. Protein product: CTSSPRGRVTSYNEQFF.

This clonotype turned up a few times. The CDR3 is CSARDKDRGAFYFF. The CDR3 DNA sequence: TGCAGTGCTAGAGATAAGGACAGGGGTGCATTTTATTTCTTT. J is TRBJ1-1 and V is TRBV20-1, with 9 bases that match TRBD1. The CDR3 extends over 14 amino acids. Germline V gene sequence: CDR1 DFQATT, CDR2 SNEGSKA (reference sequence). The V segment lost 0 bases and the J segment 13 bases; nucleotides outside the gene matches: 12.

This clonotype occurred a few times. V usage is TRBV4-1 and J usage is TRBJ1-5, with D possibly TRBD1 on 5 matching bases. Trimming took 5 bases from V and 0 from J, leaving 11 bases between them. The CDR3 length is 15 residues. Germline lookup yields CDR1 MGHRA and CDR2 YSYEKL. CDR3 DNA sequence: TGCGCCAGCAGCTCGCAGGGCTTTAGCAATCAGCCCCAGCATTTT. Its translation: CASSSQGFSNQPQHF.

This clonotype was recorded a few times. The CDR3 loop is CASSPRTASTDTQYF. The CDR3 region has the DNA TGTGCCAGCAGCCCCAGGACAGCTAGCACAGATACGCAGTATTTT. V usage is TRBV6-2 or TRBV6-3 and J usage is TRBJ2-3; weak D call: TRBD1 (6 bases). Germline CDR1 and CDR2: MNHEY and SVGEGT. The CDR3 spans 15 residues. V was pared by 6 bases and J by 0 bases, with 13 bases between.

The genes are TRBV12-3 or TRBV12-4 and TRBJ2-3, with 9 bases matching TRBD2. This CDR3 region has 16 residues. Losses at the gene ends were 5 bases for V and 0 bases for J; bases not matched to a gene: 6. In DNA, the CDR3 is TGTGCCAGCAGTGGATTAGCGGGGGAAAGCACAGATACGCAGTATTTT. As protein: CASSGLAGESTDTQYF.